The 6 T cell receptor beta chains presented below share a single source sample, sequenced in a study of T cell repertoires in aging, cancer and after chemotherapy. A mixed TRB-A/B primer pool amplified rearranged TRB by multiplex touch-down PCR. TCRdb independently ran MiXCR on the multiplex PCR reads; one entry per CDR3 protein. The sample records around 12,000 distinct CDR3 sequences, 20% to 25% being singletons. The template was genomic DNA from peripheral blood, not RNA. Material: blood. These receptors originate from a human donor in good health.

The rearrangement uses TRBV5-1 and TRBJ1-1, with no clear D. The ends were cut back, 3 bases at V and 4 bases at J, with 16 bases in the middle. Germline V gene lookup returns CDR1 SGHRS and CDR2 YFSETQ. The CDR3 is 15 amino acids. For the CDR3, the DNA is TGCGCCAGCAGCTCGGGCTCTACAGTGGGCACTGAAGCTTTCTTT. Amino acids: CASSSGSTVGTEAFF.

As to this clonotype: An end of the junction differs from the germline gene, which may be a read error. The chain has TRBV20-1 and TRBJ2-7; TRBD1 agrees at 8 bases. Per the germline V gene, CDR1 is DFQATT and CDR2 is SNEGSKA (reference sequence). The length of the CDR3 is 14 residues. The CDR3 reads CSASPGQADYEQHF. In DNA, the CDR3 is TGCAGTGCTAGCCCGGGACAGGCTGACTACGAGCAGCACTTC.

The CDR3 spells CASRATEFSSYEQYF. In DNA, the CDR3 is TGCGCCAGCCGGGCGACGGAGTTCAGCTCCTACGAGCAGTACTTC. The rearrangement uses TRBV4-1 and TRBJ2-7; unclear D gene. Germline V gene lookup returns CDR1 MGHRA and CDR2 YSYEKL. The CDR3 runs to 15 residues. Trimming stripped 8 bases from V and 0 bases from J, with 17 bases between.

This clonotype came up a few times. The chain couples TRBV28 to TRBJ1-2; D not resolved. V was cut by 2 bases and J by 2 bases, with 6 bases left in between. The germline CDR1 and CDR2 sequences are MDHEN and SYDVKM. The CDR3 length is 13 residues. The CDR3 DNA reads TGTGCCAGCAGTTTACGAGGGAACTATGGCTACACCTTC. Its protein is CASSLRGNYGYTF.

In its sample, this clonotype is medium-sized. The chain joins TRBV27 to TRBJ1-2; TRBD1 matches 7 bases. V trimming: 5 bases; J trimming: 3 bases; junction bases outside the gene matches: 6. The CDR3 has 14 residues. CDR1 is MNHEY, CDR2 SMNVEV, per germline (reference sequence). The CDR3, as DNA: TGTGCCAGCAGTCGGGACAGTAATTACTATGGCTACACCTTC. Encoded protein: CASSRDSNYYGYTF.

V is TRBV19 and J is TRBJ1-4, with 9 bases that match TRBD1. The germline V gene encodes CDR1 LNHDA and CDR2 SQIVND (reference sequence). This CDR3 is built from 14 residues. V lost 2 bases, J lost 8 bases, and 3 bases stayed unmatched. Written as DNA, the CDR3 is TGTGCCAGTAGTATATTAACAGGGGGCGAAAAACTGTTTTTT. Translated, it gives CASSILTGGEKLFF.